One and the same sample provided the 4 T cell receptor beta chains below, sequenced in a study of CD8 T cells in Susac syndrome. Reverse transcription used about 0.45 to 1 ug RNA and random hexamers. TCRdb independently ran MiXCR on the immunoSEQ multiplex PCR reads; one entry per CDR3 protein. The table has some 180,000 distinct CDR3 sequences, around 94% seen once. Sequenced material: CD4+ T cells from PBMCs. These receptors all come from a human donor with Susac syndrome.

CDR3 nucleotide sequence: TGTGCCAGTCAGCAGCGGGAGGCACAGGGGAATGAGCAGTTCTTC. It encodes CASQQREAQGNEQFF. The chain combines TRBV19 with TRBJ2-1; 9 bases match TRBD2. The length of the CDR3 is 15 residues. Germline V CDR1 and CDR2: LNHDA, SQIVND (reference sequence). The trim removed 8 bases at V and 7 bases at J, leaving 12 bases unmatched.

This clonotype was seen only once. J is TRBJ2-1 and V is TRBV7-9, with 9 bases lining up with TRBD1. Losses at the gene ends were 4 bases for V and 1 base for J; bases not matched to a gene: 2. CDR3 length: 15 residues. Per the germline V gene, CDR1 is SEHNR and CDR2 is FQNEAQ (reference sequence). The CDR3 protein is CASSWGQGSYNEQFF. The CDR3 DNA sequence: TGTGCCAGCAGCTGGGGACAGGGTTCCTACAATGAGCAGTTCTTC.

The chain links TRBV2 to TRBJ2-5; no firm D call. Trimming cost V 5 bases and J 5 bases, with 12 bases left between them. The CDR3 is made up of 13 amino acids. From germline, CDR1 is SNHLY and CDR2 FYNNEI. In DNA, the CDR3 is TGTGCCAGCAGTCCGTTGATGTGGGAGACCCAGTACTTC. This encodes CASSPLMWETQYF.

The V call is TRBV3-1, the J call TRBJ2-5; tentatively, D is TRBD2 (6 bases). CDR1 is LGHDT and CDR2 is YNNKEL in the germline V gene (reference sequence). V lost 4 bases, J lost 9 bases, and 21 bases lay in between. The CDR3 loop spans 15 amino acids. CDR3 in amino acids: CASSLGTARWGAQYF. In DNA, the CDR3 is TGTGCCAGCAGCCTCGGGACTGCAAGGTGGGGGGCCCAGTACTTC.